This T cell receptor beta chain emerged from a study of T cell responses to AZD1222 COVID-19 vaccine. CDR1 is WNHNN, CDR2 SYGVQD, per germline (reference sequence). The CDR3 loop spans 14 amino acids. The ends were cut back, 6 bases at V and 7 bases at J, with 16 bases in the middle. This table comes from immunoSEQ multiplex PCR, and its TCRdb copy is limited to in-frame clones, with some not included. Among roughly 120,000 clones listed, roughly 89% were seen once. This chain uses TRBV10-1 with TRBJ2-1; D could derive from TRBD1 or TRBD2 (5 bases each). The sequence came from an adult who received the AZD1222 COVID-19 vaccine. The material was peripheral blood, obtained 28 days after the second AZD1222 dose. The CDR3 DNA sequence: TGCGCCAGCAGGCCTTCGGGGCCGAGGAATGAGCAGTTCTTC. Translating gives CASRPSGPRNEQFF.